These T cell receptor beta chains were read from a single sample in a study of PD-1 blockade in mismatch repair-deficient tumors. The table came from immunoSEQ multiplex PCR; TCRdb's copy has only in-frame clones and leaves some out. Of 38,000 or so clones listed, about 85% are singletons. Here the sequenced sample was peripheral blood, taken 76 weeks after starting pembrolizumab. These receptors all come from an adult with mismatch repair-deficient cancer. Each CDR3 is given with its conserved first and last residue. A D gene is named only where the DNA matches it firmly. Some rows have no size entry. The others give once, few or many, or a class for an expanded clone.

.	TRBJ2-4	TRBV13	.	CASSLSAGLENIQYF	TGTGCCAGCAGCTTATCTGCGGGGTTAGAAAACATTCAGTACTTC
TRBD1	TRBJ1-2	TRBV9	.	CASSAGGGYGYTF	TGTGCCAGCAGCGCAGGGGGCGGCTATGGCTACACCTTC
.	TRBJ2-1	TRBV6-6	.	CASSQFYNEQFF	TGTGCCAGCAGCCAGTTCTACAATGAGCAGTTCTTC
TRBD1	TRBJ2-2	TRBV19	.	CASSMAGQGLTGELFF	TGTGCCAGTAGTATGGCGGGACAGGGGTTGACCGGGGAGCTGTTTTTT
.	TRBJ1-5	TRBV19	.	CASTLPGLNQPQHF	TGTGCCAGTACTCTCCCAGGGCTCAATCAGCCCCAGCATTTT
.	TRBJ2-1	TRBV6-5	medium-sized	CASSSGLGGQFF	TGTGCCAGCAGTTCAGGGTTAGGTGGGCAGTTCTTC
.	TRBJ2-6	TRBV27	.	CASSGRPGANVLTF	TGTGCCAGCAGCGGACGTCCTGGGGCCAACGTCCTGACTTTC
.	TRBJ1-2	TRBV4-2	.	CASSQDSGDYGYTF	TGTGCCAGCAGCCAAGATTCAGGGGACTATGGCTACACCTTC
TRBD1	TRBJ1-2	TRBV9	few	CASSPGQGSGYGYTF	TGTGCCAGCAGCCCGGGACAGGGGTCGGGGTATGGCTACACCTTC
TRBD1	TRBJ1-4	TRBV6-1	.	CASSGGQGMPSPREKLFF	TGTGCCAGCAGTGGTGGACAGGGGATGCCCTCACCTCGTGAAAAACTGTTTTTT
.	TRBJ2-7	TRBV6-1	.	CASSEEGPHEQYF	TGTGCCAGCAGTGAAGAGGGCCCCCACGAGCAGTACTTC
.	TRBJ1-2	TRBV7-3	.	CASSLNQGSGYTF	TGTGCCAGCAGCTTAAATCAAGGGTCTGGCTACACCTTC
.	TRBJ1-3	TRBV7-2	.	CASSPRNTIYF	TGTGCCAGCAGCCCTAGAAACACCATATATTTT
TRBD2	TRBJ2-7	TRBV9	.	CASSVNSGSAYEQYF	TGTGCCAGCAGCGTGAATAGCGGGAGCGCCTACGAGCAGTACTTC
TRBD2	TRBJ2-7	TRBV7-9	.	CASRIAGDYEQYF	TGTGCCAGCCGCATCGCGGGAGACTACGAGCAGTACTTC
.	TRBJ2-7	TRBV6-6	.	CASSYEAGPYEQYF	TGTGCCAGCAGTTACGAGGCGGGGCCCTACGAGCAGTACTTC
.	TRBJ2-7	TRBV11-2	.	CATRRGGEQYF	TGTGCCACCAGGCGGGGCGGCGAGCAGTACTTC
.	TRBJ2-1	TRBV5-1	.	CASSLGVGEQFF	TGCGCCAGCAGCCTCGGGGTGGGTGAGCAGTTCTTC
.	TRBJ1-1	TRBV5-4	.	CASSLPGAMNTEAFF	TGTGCCAGCAGCTTGCCAGGGGCCATGAACACTGAAGCTTTCTTT
.	TRBJ1-1	TRBV7-9	.	CASKRQENTEAFF	TGTGCCAGCAAAAGACAGGAAAACACTGAAGCTTTCTTT
.	TRBJ2-7	TRBV11-3	.	CASSLGARLNEQYF	TGTGCCAGCAGCTTAGGGGCCAGGCTCAACGAGCAGTACTTC
.	TRBJ2-7	TRBV7-9	.	CASSLYFWTSGEYEQYF	TGTGCCAGCAGCTTATATTTCTGGACCTCCGGGGAATACGAGCAGTACTTC
TRBD2	TRBJ2-3	TRBV29-1	.	CSVEGAGGPDTQYF	TGCAGCGTTGAAGGAGCGGGAGGGCCAGATACGCAGTATTTT
TRBD1	TRBJ2-6	TRBV7-8	.	CASSLVGQGAYSGANVLTF	TGTGCCAGCAGCTTAGTGGGACAGGGGGCTTACTCTGGGGCCAACGTCCTGACTTTC
.	TRBJ2-7	TRBV29-1	.	CSVSEGRYEQYF	TGCAGCGTTTCAGAGGGCCGCTACGAGCAGTACTTC
.	TRBJ2-7	TRBV7-6	.	CASSPRGDTYEQYF	TGTGCCAGCAGCCCAAGGGGAGATACCTACGAGCAGTACTTC
.	TRBJ1-1	TRBV5-1	.	CASSLGTEAFF	TGCGCCAGCAGCCTCGGGACAGAAGCTTTCTTT
.	TRBJ1-1	TRBV4-3	.	CASSQRRNTEAFF	TGCGCCAGCAGCCAACGCAGGAACACTGAAGCTTTCTTT
TRBD1	TRBJ2-3	TRBV7-9	.	CACSLGTGGDTQYF	TGTGCTTGCAGCTTAGGGACAGGGGGAGATACGCAGTATTTT
.	TRBJ1-2	TRBV7-9	.	CASSLASGYGYTF	TGTGCCAGCAGCTTAGCCTCTGGCTATGGCTACACCTTC
TRBD1	TRBJ1-1	TRBV4-3	once	CASSQDLGQGDTEAFF	TGCGCCAGCAGCCAAGACTTGGGACAGGGGGACACTGAAGCTTTCTTT
TRBD1	TRBJ1-2	TRBV29-1	.	CSVDPGQAYGYTF	TGCAGCGTTGACCCGGGACAGGCCTATGGCTACACCTTC
.	TRBJ2-7	TRBV7-6	.	CASSLARSPTDDRYSSYEQYF	TGTGCCAGCAGCTTAGCGCGAAGTCCCACTGACGACAGGTACAGCTCCTACGAGCAGTACTTC
.	TRBJ1-2	TRBV19	.	CASSIGGFRPINYGYTF	TGTGCCAGTAGTATAGGCGGTTTCCGCCCCATTAACTATGGCTACACCTTC
.	TRBJ2-2	TRBV14	.	CASRRELDTGELFF	TGTGCCAGCAGGAGGGAGTTGGACACCGGGGAGCTGTTTTTT
.	TRBJ1-5	TRBV6-1	once	CASSPSLNPDQPQHF	TGTGCCAGCAGTCCCTCCTTAAATCCGGATCAGCCCCAGCATTTT
TRBD1	TRBJ2-7	TRBV6-6	.	CASSGAGTGVNVQYF	TGTGCCAGCAGTGGCGCCGGGACAGGGGTGAACGTGCAGTACTTC
TRBD1	TRBJ1-4	TRBV28	once	CASSSPTGSNEKLFF	TGTGCCAGCAGTTCCCCGACAGGGTCCAATGAAAAACTGTTTTTT
TRBD2	TRBJ2-7	TRBV4-1	.	CASSQEELAGVRGYEQYF	TGCGCCAGCAGCCAAGAAGAGTTAGCGGGGGTAAGGGGCTACGAGCAGTACTTC
.	TRBJ1-4	TRBV7-2	.	CASSLADEKLFF	TGTGCCAGCAGCTTAGCGGATGAAAAACTGTTTTTT
.	TRBJ2-7	TRBV4-2	once	CASSQGRAYEQYF	TGTGCCAGCAGCCAAGGAAGGGCCTACGAGCAGTACTTC
.	TRBJ2-5	TRBV7-2	.	CASSLVWETQYF	TGTGCCAGCAGCTTAGTTTGGGAGACCCAGTACTTC
TRBD1	TRBJ2-3	TRBV5-8	.	CASIADRADTQYF	TGTGCCAGCATCGCTGACAGGGCAGATACGCAGTATTTT
.	TRBJ1-1	TRBV19	.	CASSKRGSDTEAFF	TGTGCCAGTAGTAAACGGGGCTCGGACACTGAAGCTTTCTTT
.	TRBJ2-1	TRBV11-2	.	CASSLTSPQFNEQFF	TGTGCCAGCAGCTTAACCTCCCCCCAGTTCAATGAGCAGTTCTTC
.	TRBJ2-7	TRBV5-1	.	CASSHLDSYEQYF	TGCGCCAGCAGCCACCTGGACTCCTACGAGCAGTACTTC
TRBD2	TRBJ2-1	TRBV6-1	.	CASKSGGLEAEQFF	TGTGCCAGTAAATCCGGAGGACTAGAGGCTGAGCAGTTCTTC
TRBD1	TRBJ2-6	TRBV5-1	.	CASSLVPGTGFSGANVLTF	TGCGCCAGCAGCTTGGTCCCCGGGACAGGGTTCTCTGGGGCCAACGTCCTGACTTTC
.	TRBJ2-4	TRBV2	.	CASSGGENIQYF	TGTGCCAGCAGTGGAGGAGAGAACATTCAGTACTTC
.	TRBJ1-1	TRBV30	once	CAWIPGGGVVTEAFF	TGTGCCTGGATCCCCGGCGGGGGGGTGGTCACTGAAGCTTTCTTT
.	TRBJ2-3	TRBV9	.	CASGSGGDTDTQYF	TGTGCCAGCGGTTCAGGGGGGGACACAGATACGCAGTATTTT
TRBD1	TRBJ1-1	TRBV19	.	CASSSPTGGRNTEAFF	TGTGCCAGTAGTTCCCCGACAGGGGGCAGGAACACTGAAGCTTTCTTT